Presented here are 19 T cell receptor beta chains from one specimen sequenced in a study of cytomegalovirus exposure and HLA in healthy donors. PCR was performed using 60 Vbeta and 13 Jbeta primers. The method was immunoSEQ multiplex PCR; TCRdb's version includes in-frame clones alone and lacks a portion of them. The table lists 95,000 to 100,000 clones, 76% of them singletons, with roughly 2% in the top ten. The material sequenced was PBMCs. All receptors come from a man aged 35 to 55 in good health and CMV-seronegative.

The chain uses TRBV25-1 and TRBJ2-3, with no clear D. Germline-derived CDR1 and CDR2 are MGHDK and SYGVNS. Trimming shortened V by 1 base and J by 4 bases, and 9 bases separated the two germline ends. There are 14 residues in the CDR3. CDR3 protein: CASSESYSPDTQYF. The CDR3 nucleotides read TGTGCCAGCAGTGAATCATACAGTCCAGATACGCAGTATTTT.

The chain has TRBV6-5 and TRBJ2-7, with D possibly TRBD2 on 5 matching bases. V was trimmed by 6 bases and J by 0 bases, leaving 9 bases between them. Germline V gene sequence: CDR1 MNHEY, CDR2 SVGAGI. The CDR3 loop spans 13 amino acids. Here the CDR3 DNA reads TGTGCCAGCAGCTCCGGGATCTCCTACGAGCAGTACTTC. Translation: CASSSGISYEQYF.

The genes are TRBV21-1 and TRBJ2-3; the tabulated D call, TRBD1, remains unverified against the DNA. TRBV21-1 is classified as a pseudogene. The CDR3 contains 21 residues. The CDR3 reads CASSNVQGAPRGGASTDTQYF. The CDR3 DNA follows: TGTGCCAGCAGCAACGTTCAGGGGGCCCCTCGGGGTGGGGCTAGCACAGATACGCAGTATTTT.

Points on this clone: A read error may produce the germline difference seen at one junction end. V and J are TRBV7-9 and TRBJ1-1; 8 bases are a match to TRBD1. This CDR3 spans 15 amino acids. The germline CDR1 and CDR2 sequences are SEHNR and FQNEAQ (reference sequence). The CDR3 bases are TGTTCCAGCAGCTTAGGCAGGGGGCTCTACACTGAAGCTTTCTTT. It codes for CSSSLGRGLYTEAFF.

The gene calls are TRBV10-3 and TRBJ2-1; 8 bases line up with TRBD2. Trimming removed 2 bases from V and 0 bases from J; junction bases left unmatched: 9. The CDR3 has 18 residues. Germline V gene data show CDR1 as ENHRY and CDR2 as SYGVKD. DNA of the CDR3: TGTGCCATCAGTGAGCAGGGAGCGGGGGCGAGCTCCTACAATGAGCAGTTCTTC. Translation gives CAISEQGAGASSYNEQFF.

V usage is TRBV19 and J usage is TRBJ2-2; D gene uncertain. V was cut by 3 bases and J by 0 bases, with 8 bases left in between. The CDR3 spans 15 residues. Germline CDR1 reads LNHDA; CDR2 reads SQIVND (reference sequence). The CDR3 here is CASSIFGSNTGELFF. Here the CDR3 DNA reads TGTGCCAGTAGTATCTTCGGGTCGAACACCGGGGAGCTGTTTTTT.

This chain joins TRBV5-6 and TRBJ1-5; no reliable D call. The V gene lost 1 base and the J gene lost 1 base, with 6 bases spanning the gap. The length of the CDR3 is 14 residues. CDR1 and CDR2 (germline): SGHDT, YYEEEE. For the CDR3, the DNA is TGTGCCAGCAGCTTGTTACAGAGCAATCAGCCCCAGCATTTT. It yields the protein CASSLLQSNQPQHF.

This chain connects TRBV6-5 to TRBJ1-6; TRBD1 matches 11 bases. CDR3 length: 15 amino acids. CDR1 and CDR2 (germline): MNHEY, SVGAGI. J lost 10 bases, V lost 6 bases, and 8 bases had no gene match. The CDR3 DNA is TGTGCCAGCAGCCGTAAGGGACAGGGGGGATCACCCCTCCACTTT. Translation: CASSRKGQGGSPLHF.

This chain connects TRBV2 to TRBJ2-7; possible D gene TRBD2, 7 bases. The V gene lost 5 bases and the J gene lost 2 bases, with 22 bases spanning the gap. Germline-derived CDR1 and CDR2 are SNHLY and FYNNEI. This CDR3 region has 17 residues. CDR3 bases: TGTGCCAGCAGTCCTAGACTCCGGGGGGACACAACCTACGAGCAGTACTTC. It is translated as CASSPRLRGDTTYEQYF.

This chain joins TRBV7-9 and TRBJ2-5, with a possible D match to TRBD2 (7 bases). Trimming pared 5 bases from V and 3 bases from J, leaving 22 bases between. The CDR3 contains 17 residues. Germline V gene data show CDR1 as SEHNR and CDR2 as FQNEAQ (reference sequence). The CDR3 DNA sequence: TGTGCCAGCAGCGACCTGGGTATGGGGGGGCCCAAAGAGACCCAGTACTTC. It translates to CASSDLGMGGPKETQYF. Supplemented by reference TRBV7-9 and TRBJ2-5, the full variable domain reads DTGVSQNPRHKITKRGQNVTFRCDPISEHNRLYWYRQTLGQGPEFLTYFQNEAQLEKSRLLSDRFSAERPKGSFSTLEIQRTEQGDSAMYLCASSDLGMGGPKETQYFGPGTRLLVL.

The chain combines TRBV7-8 with TRBJ2-7; 7 bases are shared with TRBD2. CDR1 and CDR2 (germline): SGHVS, FQNEAQ. After removal of 3 bases from V and 4 bases from J, the junction contained 3 bases not matched to a gene. CDR3 length equals 13 residues. DNA of the CDR3: TGTGCCAGCAGCTTCGGGACTAAATACGAGCAGTACTTC. Translation: CASSFGTKYEQYF.

This chain uses TRBV29-1 with TRBJ2-1; 9 nucleotides match TRBD2. The junction had 11 bases not matched to a gene; V was cut back by 7 bases and J by 7 bases. Looked up from germline, CDR1 is SQVTM and CDR2 is ANQGSEA. The CDR3 loop spans 14 amino acids. In nucleotides, the CDR3 is TGCAGCGCCGTAGGAGCGGGGGGAGGTAATGAGCAGTTCTTC. Translation gives CSAVGAGGGNEQFF.

The V and J genes are TRBV6-1 and TRBJ1-2; TRBD1 matches 7 bases. The junction had 10 bases not matched to a gene; V was cut back by 2 bases and J by 13 bases. The CDR3 is 13 amino acids. Per the germline V gene, CDR1 is MNHNS and CDR2 is SASEGT. For the CDR3, the DNA is TGTGCCAGCAGTGAAATCAGGGGGAATCGGGGCACCTTC. It specifies CASSEIRGNRGTF.

A word on this clone: This same CDR3 is encoded by further DNA sequences in the sample. The chain has TRBV5-1 and TRBJ2-5; a possible D gene is TRBD1 (5 bases). This CDR3 has 12 residues. Looked up from germline, CDR1 is SGHRS and CDR2 is YFSETQ. V was cut by 1 base and J by 4 bases, with 5 bases left in between. CDR3 nucleotide sequence: TGCGCCAGCAGCTTGCAGGGAGAGACCCAGTACTTC. Encoded protein: CASSLQGETQYF.

This clone was seen a few times. The chain combines TRBV5-4 with TRBJ1-1, with 8 bases identical to TRBD1. The CDR3 sequence is 14 residues long. V was pared by 2 bases and J by 4 bases, with 4 bases of the junction left unmatched. CDR1 is SGHNT and CDR2 is YYREEE in the germline V gene (reference sequence). The CDR3 is CASSFTGGGTEAFF. The CDR3 DNA reads as TGTGCCAGCAGCTTTACAGGGGGAGGCACTGAAGCTTTCTTT.

The chain has TRBV7-2 and TRBJ1-2; tentatively, D is TRBD1 (5 bases). Germline CDR1 is SGHTA and CDR2 is FQGNSA. V lost 1 base, J lost 1 base, and 10 bases lay in between. The CDR3 is made up of 15 amino acids. CDR3 in DNA: TGTGCCAGCAGCTTAGGGGGGGGAATTAACTATGGCTACACCTTC. Protein: CASSLGGGINYGYTF. Complete variable domain (other parts from reference TRBV7-2 and TRBJ1-2): GAGVSQSPSNKVTEKGKDVELRCDPISGHTALYWYRQSLGQGLEFLIYFQGNSAPDKSGLPSDRFSAERTGGSVSTLTIQRTQQEDSAVYLCASSLGGGINYGYTFGSGTRLTVV.

The chain links TRBV6-5 to TRBJ2-7; possibly TRBD1 for D (6 bases). CDR1 is MNHEY, CDR2 SVGAGI, per germline. The CDR3 is made up of 15 amino acids. Trimming took 10 bases from V and 2 from J, leaving 21 bases between them. The CDR3 region is CATRLRDTSPYEQYF. In DNA form, the CDR3 reads TGTGCCACCCGCCTCCGGGACACCTCTCCCTACGAGCAGTACTTC.

This chain links TRBV9 with TRBJ1-6, with TRBD1 identical over 8 bases. The V gene's germline CDR1 is SGDLS and CDR2 YYNGEE. V shed 4 bases, J shed 7 bases, and the junction held 4 bases outside the gene matches. This CDR3 comprises 14 residues. The CDR3 nucleotides are TGTGCCAGCAGCTTGGGACAGGACAATTCACCCCTCCACTTT. Amino acids: CASSLGQDNSPLHF.

As regards this clone: Other nucleotide sequences from this sample produce the same CDR3. This chain links TRBV7-2 with TRBJ2-7; D is possibly TRBD2 (7 bases). Trimming left V 3 bases short and J 4 bases short, with 10 bases between. Germline CDR1 is SGHTA and CDR2 is FQGNSA. The CDR3 length is 13 residues. The DNA of the CDR3 is TGTGCCAGCAGCTTTGAGGGGGGGTACGAGCAGTACTTC. Its protein product is CASSFEGGYEQYF.